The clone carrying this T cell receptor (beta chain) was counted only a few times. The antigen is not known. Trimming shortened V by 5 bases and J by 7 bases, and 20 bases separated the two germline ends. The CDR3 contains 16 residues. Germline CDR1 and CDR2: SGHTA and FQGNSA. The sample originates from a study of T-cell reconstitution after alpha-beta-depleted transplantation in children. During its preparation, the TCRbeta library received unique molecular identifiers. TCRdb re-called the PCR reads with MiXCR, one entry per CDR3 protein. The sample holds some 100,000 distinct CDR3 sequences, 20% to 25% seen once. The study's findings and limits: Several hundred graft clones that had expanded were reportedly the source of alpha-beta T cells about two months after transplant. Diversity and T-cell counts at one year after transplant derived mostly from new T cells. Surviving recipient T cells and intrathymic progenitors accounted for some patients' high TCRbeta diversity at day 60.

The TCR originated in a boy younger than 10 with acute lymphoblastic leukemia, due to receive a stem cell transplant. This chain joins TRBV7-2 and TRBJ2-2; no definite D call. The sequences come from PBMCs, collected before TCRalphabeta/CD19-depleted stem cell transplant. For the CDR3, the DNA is TGTGCCAGCAGCCGTCCGAAAGGGAATTCGGGCGGGGAGCTGTTTTTT. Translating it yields CASSRPKGNSGGELFF.